Described below is a single TCR beta chain sequence and its context. This clonotype has at least ten counts. It lacks a known antigen. One base away there is no much larger clone; base qualities are not given. These data come from a study of T cells in Graves' hyperthyroidism and ophthalmopathy (dated by TCRdb to the late 2010s). Background on the whole study: Peripheral blood samples were taken at initial diagnosis, before any treatment was given. The 100 or so discovery patients were divided at random into training and test sets in a 7:3 ratio. After blood sampling, hyperthyroidism patients were treated with methimazole at a starting dose of 30 mg daily, and ophthalmopathy patients were treated with high-dose intravenous methylprednisolone. In six Graves' hyperthyroidism patients, the study also compared T-cell repertoires from thyroid tissue with T-cell repertoires from blood. An independent validation cohort of 18 to 20 hyperthyroidism patients and roughly 16 patients who later progressed to ophthalmopathy tested prospective prediction of ophthalmopathy. The paper describes TCR Vbeta CDR3 sequencing of about 140 peripheral blood samples, made up of fewer than 50 ophthalmopathy patients, some 80 hyperthyroidism patients and 17 progressor patients. TCR V-J signatures able to tell the groups apart were searched for in a discovery cohort of more than 90 patients, of whom around 43 had Graves' ophthalmopathy and around 57 had stable Graves' hyperthyroidism. Points the paper makes about the study in general: Sample size was not statistically predetermined, and blinding of investigators to group allocation was not performed. During validation, the model predicted progression to ophthalmopathy a median of about 6.3 months ahead of onset, with around 65% sensitivity and around 72% specificity. Blood samples also contained most of the expanded thyroid clonotypes (frequency above 0.001), which suggests that blood repertoires may reflect thyroid immune responses. A model built on a 13 V-J signature distinguished ophthalmopathy from stable hyperthyroidism, reaching 87.88% sensitivity and about 81% specificity in cross-validation and 80%/75% in testing.

Ophthalmopathy patients had moderately to severely active disease, Clinical Activity Score of at least 3, NOSPECS grade of at least 4, and duration under 3 months. Patients with uncontrolled infections, other autoimmune diseases, pregnancy or lactation were excluded. Diagnoses were based on clinical symptoms, serum thyroxine and TRAb, thyroid ultrasound and orbital computed tomography. PBMCs were separated from roughly 10 ml of fresh peripheral blood using Ficoll-Paque density gradient centrifugation. Total RNA was extracted using Trizol reagent, and RNA quality was assessed on an Agilent 2100 Bioanalyzer. The TCR beta CDR3 regions were amplified from RNA transcripts. A first-round RT-PCR of the TCR CDR3 used the HTBI primer set with the Qiagen OneStep RT-PCR kit. A second multiplex PCR round built the libraries, followed by size selection and purification. Paired-end sequencing of the libraries was performed with 100 bp reads on an Illumina HiSeq2000. The source study handled its data this way. SOAPnuke was used to process the raw data, with reads discarded if the reads contained adapters or uncalled bases, had a mean Phred below 15, or lacked an exact constant-primer or identifier match. High-quality paired reads were merged using COPE v1.2.5, and each unique nucleotide sequence was defined as a clonotype. MiTCR v1.1 was used to align clonotypes to the IMGT TRBV, TRBD and TRBJ reference segments. The analysis included only V-J combinations with a frequency above 0.0001, which together covered approximately 99% of the repertoires. The TCS score was defined as the ratio of F50 (clonal expansion) to E x V (chaos), calculated using BLOSUM62-based TCRdist between CDR3 peptides within each V-J. Welch's t-statistics and random forest reduced roughly 500 V-J features to roughly 13, which were used in a naive Bayes classifier (R e1071). Thyroid-blood repertoire similarity was quantified with the Morisita-Horn index. TCRdb itself trimmed the public reads at Q25 with fastp, ran MiXCR and retained productive beta chains. CDR3 protein duplicates are merged, each entry listing the most common genes and DNA. TCRdb, not the authors, supplied the V and J calls. This sample lists roughly 560,000 distinct CDR3 sequences; 14% to 15% were detected once. The top ten constitute over 3.5% of the sample.

Trimming leaves V shorter by 5 bases and J shorter by 5 bases, with the junction holding 16 bases beyond the gene matches. The germline V gene encodes CDR1 MDHEN and CDR2 SYDVKM. Its CDR3 holds 17 amino acids, cysteine through phenylalanine. This entry keeps only the CDR3 DNA: 51 bases, framed from base 1. Sequencing used blood. The clonotype originates from a woman aged 40-49 years with Graves' ophthalmopathy. This receptor chain uses TRBV28 and TRBJ2-7; TRBD2 matches 9 bases in the middle. The nucleotides are TGTGCCAGCAGTCAACCTAGGCTAGCGGGAATAGTCGACGAGCAGTACTTC. Protein translation: CASSQPRLAGIVDEQYF. The variable domain in full, with residues beyond the CDR3 obtained from the reference TRBV28 and TRBJ2-7 genes, is DVKVTQSSRYLVKRTGEKVFLECVQDMDHENMFWYRQDPGLGLRLIYFSYDVKMKEKGDIPEGYSVSREKKERFSLILESASTNQTSMYLCASSQPRLAGIVDEQYFGPGTRLTVT.